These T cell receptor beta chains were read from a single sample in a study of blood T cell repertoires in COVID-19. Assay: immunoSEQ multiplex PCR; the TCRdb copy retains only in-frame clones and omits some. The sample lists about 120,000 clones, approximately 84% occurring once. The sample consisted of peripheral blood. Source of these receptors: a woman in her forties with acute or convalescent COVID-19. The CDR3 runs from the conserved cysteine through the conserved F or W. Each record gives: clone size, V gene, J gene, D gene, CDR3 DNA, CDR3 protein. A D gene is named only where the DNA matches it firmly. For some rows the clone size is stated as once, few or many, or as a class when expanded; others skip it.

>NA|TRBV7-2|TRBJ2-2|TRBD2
TGTGCCAGCAGCTTAGTGGGAGGGCCTAACACCGGGGAGCTGTTTTTT
CASSLVGGPNTGELFF
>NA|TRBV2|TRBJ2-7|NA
TGTGCCAGCAGTGAGGCAGCCTACGAGCAGTACTTC
CASSEAAYEQYF
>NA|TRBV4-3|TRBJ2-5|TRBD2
TGCGCCAGCAGCCAGATACTAGCGGGGGAGGGAGAGACCCAGTACTTC
CASSQILAGEGETQYF
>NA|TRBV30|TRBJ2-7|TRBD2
TGTGCCTGGGGCCCCGGGATAGCGGGGAACTACGAGCAGTACTTC
CAWGPGIAGNYEQYF
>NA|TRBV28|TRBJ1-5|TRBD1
TGTGCCAGCAAGGGACAGGGGATCAATCAGCCCCAGCATTTT
CASKGQGINQPQHF
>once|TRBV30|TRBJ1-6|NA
TGTGCCTGGAGATTGGAGGGCGCAGCGGGTTCACCCCTCCACTTT
CAWRLEGAAGSPLHF
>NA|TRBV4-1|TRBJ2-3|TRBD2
TGCGCCAGCAGCCCCCAGGGAATAGCGGGGGGGCGCGATACGCAGTATTTT
CASSPQGIAGGRDTQYF
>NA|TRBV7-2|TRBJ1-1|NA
TGTGCCAGCCGTTCAACGACGACAAAGACTGAAGCTTTCTTT
CASRSTTTKTEAFF
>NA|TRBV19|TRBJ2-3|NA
TGTGCCACTAACAGGGCTCAAGGGATAGATACGCAGTATTTT
CATNRAQGIDTQYF
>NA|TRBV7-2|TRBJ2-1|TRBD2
TGTGCCAGCAGCTCCCGGACTAGCGGGGGTGGGGAGCAGTTCTTC
CASSSRTSGGGEQFF
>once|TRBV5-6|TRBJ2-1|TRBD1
TGTGCCAGCAGCTTGGGACAGGGTCGAATCAATGAGCAGTTCTTC
CASSLGQGRINEQFF
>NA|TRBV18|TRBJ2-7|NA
TGTGCCAGCTCACCTGCAGTAGCCAGTCTGGTCGAGCAGTACTTC
CASSPAVASLVEQYF
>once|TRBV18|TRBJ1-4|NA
TGTGCCAGCTCACCACCGACGACCGACCGGGGGCTGTTTTTT
CASSPPTTDRGLFF
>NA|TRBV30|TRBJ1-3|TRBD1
TGTGCCTGGAGAGTACAGGGGAAAGGAAACACCATATATTTT
CAWRVQGKGNTIYF
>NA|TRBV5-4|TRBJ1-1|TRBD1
TGTGCCAGCAGCGTACCCAGGGGGTCGAACACTGAAGCTTTCTTT
CASSVPRGSNTEAFF
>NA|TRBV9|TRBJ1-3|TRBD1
TGTGCCAGCAGCTCTGGGACAGGAGGCTCTGGAAACACCATATATTTT
CASSSGTGGSGNTIYF
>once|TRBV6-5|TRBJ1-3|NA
TGTGCCAGCAGGACACTCTCTGGAAACACCATATATTTT
CASRTLSGNTIYF
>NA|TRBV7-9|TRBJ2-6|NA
TGTGCCAGCACCGACAGTGACGGGTCCTCTGGGGCCAACGTCCTGACTTTC
CASTDSDGSSGANVLTF
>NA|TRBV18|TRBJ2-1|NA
TGTGCCAGCTCACCACGTTATGGGGGCGGCAATGAGCAGTTCTTC
CASSPRYGGGNEQFF